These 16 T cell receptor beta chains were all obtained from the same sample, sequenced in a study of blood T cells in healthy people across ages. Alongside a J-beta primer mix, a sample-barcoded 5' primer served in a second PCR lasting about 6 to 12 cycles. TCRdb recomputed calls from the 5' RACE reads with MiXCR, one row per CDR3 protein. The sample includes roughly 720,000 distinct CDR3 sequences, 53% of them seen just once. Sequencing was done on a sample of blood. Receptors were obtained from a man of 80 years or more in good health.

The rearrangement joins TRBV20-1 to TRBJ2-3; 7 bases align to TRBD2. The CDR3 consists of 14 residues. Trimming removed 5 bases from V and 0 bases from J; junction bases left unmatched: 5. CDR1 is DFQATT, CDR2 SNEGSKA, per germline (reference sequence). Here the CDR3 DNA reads TGCAGTGCTCCCCGAGCGGGAAGCACAGATACGCAGTATTTT. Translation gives CSAPRAGSTDTQYF.

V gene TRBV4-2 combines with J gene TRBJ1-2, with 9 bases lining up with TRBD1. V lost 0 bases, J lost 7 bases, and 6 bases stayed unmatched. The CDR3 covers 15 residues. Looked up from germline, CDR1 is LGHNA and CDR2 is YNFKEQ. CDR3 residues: CASSQDGQGLGGYTF. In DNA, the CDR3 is TGTGCCAGCAGCCAAGACGGACAGGGGCTCGGTGGCTACACCTTC.

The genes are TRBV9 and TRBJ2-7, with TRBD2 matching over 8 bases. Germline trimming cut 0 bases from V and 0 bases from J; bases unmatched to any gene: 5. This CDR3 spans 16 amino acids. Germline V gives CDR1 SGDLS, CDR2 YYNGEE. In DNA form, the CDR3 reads TGTGCCAGCAGCGTAGGGTCCGGGAGGGCCTCCTACGAGCAGTACTTC. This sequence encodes CASSVGSGRASYEQYF.

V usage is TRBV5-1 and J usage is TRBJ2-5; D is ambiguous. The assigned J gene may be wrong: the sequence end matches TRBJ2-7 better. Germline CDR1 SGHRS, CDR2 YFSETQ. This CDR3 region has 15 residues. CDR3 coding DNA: TGCGCCAGCAGCTTGGTGTCTTCACTGGGCCACGAGCAGTACTTC. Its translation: CASSLVSSLGHEQYF.

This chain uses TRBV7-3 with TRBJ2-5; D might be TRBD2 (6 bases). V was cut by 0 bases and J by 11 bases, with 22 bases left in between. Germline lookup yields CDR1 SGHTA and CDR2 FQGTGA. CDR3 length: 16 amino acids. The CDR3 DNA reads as TGTGCCAGCAGCTTAACATCGGGGACTGTGCTCAATGAGCAGTACTTC. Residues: CASSLTSGTVLNEQYF.

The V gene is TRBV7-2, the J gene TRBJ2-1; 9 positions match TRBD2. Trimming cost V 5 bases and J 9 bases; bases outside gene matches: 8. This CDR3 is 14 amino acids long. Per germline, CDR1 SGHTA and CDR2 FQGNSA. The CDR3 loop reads CASSPGGLASEQFF. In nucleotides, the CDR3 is TGTGCCAGCAGCCCGGGGGGACTAGCTAGTGAGCAGTTCTTC.

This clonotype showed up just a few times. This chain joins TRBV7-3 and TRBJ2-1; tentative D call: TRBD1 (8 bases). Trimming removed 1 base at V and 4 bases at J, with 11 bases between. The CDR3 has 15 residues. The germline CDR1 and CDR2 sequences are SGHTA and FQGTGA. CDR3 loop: CASSLNRGGYNEQFF. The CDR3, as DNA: TGTGCCAGCAGCTTAAACAGGGGGGGGTACAATGAGCAGTTCTTC.

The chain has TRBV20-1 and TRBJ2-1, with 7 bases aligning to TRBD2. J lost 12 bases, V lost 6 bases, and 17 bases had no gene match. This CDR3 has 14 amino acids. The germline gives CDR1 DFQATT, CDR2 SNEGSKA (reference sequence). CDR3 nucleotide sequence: TGCAGTGCAGTAAGCGGGGTGTTAGATCGGGGGCAGTTCTTC. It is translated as CSAVSGVLDRGQFF.

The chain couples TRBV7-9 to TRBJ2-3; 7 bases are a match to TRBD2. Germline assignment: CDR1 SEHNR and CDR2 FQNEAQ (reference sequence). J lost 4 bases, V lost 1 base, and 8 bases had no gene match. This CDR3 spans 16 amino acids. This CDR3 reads CASSLVGGGSSDTQYF. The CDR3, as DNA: TGTGCCAGCAGCTTAGTGGGCGGCGGGAGTTCAGATACGCAGTATTTT.

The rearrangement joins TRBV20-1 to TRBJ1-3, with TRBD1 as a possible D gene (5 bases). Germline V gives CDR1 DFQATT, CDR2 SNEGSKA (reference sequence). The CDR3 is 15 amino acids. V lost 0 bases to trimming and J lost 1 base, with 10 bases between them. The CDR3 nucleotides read TGCAGTGCTAGAGATTTGAAGGGGTCTGGAAACACCATATATTTT. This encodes CSARDLKGSGNTIYF.

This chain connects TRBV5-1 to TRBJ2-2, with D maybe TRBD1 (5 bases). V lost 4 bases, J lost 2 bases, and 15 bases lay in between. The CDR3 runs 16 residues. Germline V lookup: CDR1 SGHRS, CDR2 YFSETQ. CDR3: CASSLQDPRNTGELFF. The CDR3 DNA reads TGCGCCAGCAGCCTACAGGACCCAAGAAACACCGGGGAGCTGTTTTTT.

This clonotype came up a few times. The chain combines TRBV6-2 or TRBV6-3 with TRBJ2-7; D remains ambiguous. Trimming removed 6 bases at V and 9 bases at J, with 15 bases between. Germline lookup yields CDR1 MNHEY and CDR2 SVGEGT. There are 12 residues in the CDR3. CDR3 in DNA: TGTGCCAGCAGAGACACACTTATCGGGCAGTACTTC. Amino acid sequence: CASRDTLIGQYF.

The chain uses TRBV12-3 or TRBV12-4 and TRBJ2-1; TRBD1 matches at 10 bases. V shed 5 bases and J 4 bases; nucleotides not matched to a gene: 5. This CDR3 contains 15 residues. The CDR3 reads CASSTTGGGYNEQFF. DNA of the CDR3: TGTGCCAGCAGTACGACAGGGGGCGGGTACAATGAGCAGTTCTTC.

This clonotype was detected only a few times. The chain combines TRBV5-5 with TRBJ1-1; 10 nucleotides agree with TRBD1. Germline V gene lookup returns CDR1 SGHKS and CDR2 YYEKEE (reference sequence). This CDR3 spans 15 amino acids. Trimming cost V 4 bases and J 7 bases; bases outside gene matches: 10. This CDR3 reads CASSPWTGGLGEAFF. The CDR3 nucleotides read TGTGCCAGCAGCCCTTGGACAGGGGGATTGGGTGAAGCTTTCTTT.

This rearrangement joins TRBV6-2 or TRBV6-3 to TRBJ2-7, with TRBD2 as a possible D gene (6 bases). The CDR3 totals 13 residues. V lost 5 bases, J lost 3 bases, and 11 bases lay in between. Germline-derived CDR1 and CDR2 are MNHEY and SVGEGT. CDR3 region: CASSPGTRYEQYF. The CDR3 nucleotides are TGTGCCAGCAGTCCCGGGACTCGCTACGAGCAGTACTTC.

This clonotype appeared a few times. DNA for the CDR3: TGTGCCAGCAGGCGGGCTAGAGCGGGAGAAATCGACGAGCAGTACTTC. Its translation: CASRRARAGEIDEQYF. V and J are TRBV6-5 and TRBJ2-4; the match to TRBD2 covers 8 bases. The better agreement between TRBJ2-7 and the DNA end casts doubt on the J call. In germline, CDR1 is MNHEY, CDR2 SVGAGI. This CDR3 is built from 16 residues.